Below are 31 T cell receptor beta chains sequenced from a single sample in a study of Tregs in tolerant kidney transplant recipients. Libraries were prepared by immunoSEQ multiplex PCR; TCRdb keeps only in-frame clonotypes and omits some of them. The data contain 200,000 to 300,000 clones, approximately 84% of them singletons. Material: CD4+ T cells from blood. All receptors come from a human donor in good health.

This clone appeared a few times. The chain carries TRBV5-1 and TRBJ2-1; a possible D gene is TRBD1 (5 bases). Trimming removed 5 bases from V and 4 bases from J, with 10 bases in between. This CDR3 comprises 13 residues. Germline-derived CDR1 and CDR2 are SGHRS and YFSETQ. CDR3 bases: TGCGCCAGCAGTTTCGACAGTTACAATGAGCAGTTCTTC. Protein product: CASSFDSYNEQFF.

The chain combines TRBV29-1 with TRBJ2-2; D gene ambiguous. The CDR3 consists of 12 residues. Trimming left V 4 bases short and J 5 bases short, with 8 bases between. Germline CDR1 reads SQVTM; CDR2 reads ANQGSEA. This chain's CDR3 is CSVGAFTGELFF. The CDR3 bases are TGCAGCGTTGGGGCCTTTACCGGGGAGCTGTTTTTT.

This chain connects TRBV6-6 to TRBJ2-3; D uncertain. V gave up 8 bases and J gave up 2 bases, with 11 bases separating them. The germline gives CDR1 MNHNY, CDR2 SVGAGI (reference sequence). The CDR3 totals 13 residues. The CDR3 nucleotides read TGTGCCAGCCACCGGGTTTCCACAGATACGCAGTATTTT. It encodes CASHRVSTDTQYF.

The rearrangement joins TRBV19 to TRBJ2-1; D is uncertain. CDR3 size: 12 residues. V was pared by 5 bases and J by 10 bases, with 12 bases between. Germline values: CDR1 LNHDA, CDR2 SQIVND (reference sequence). The CDR3 protein is CASSVDRGEQFF. DNA for the CDR3: TGTGCCAGTAGTGTCGATCGTGGGGAGCAGTTCTTC.

V is TRBV15 and J is TRBJ1-1; no reliable D call. Germline V lookup: CDR1 LNHNV, CDR2 YYDKDF (reference sequence). The V end was cut by 0 bases, the J end by 4 bases, with 6 bases between. This CDR3 spans 13 amino acids. The CDR3 DNA is TGTGCCACCAGCAGAGAGGTGGGCACTGAAGCTTTCTTT. Its translation: CATSREVGTEAFF.

This chain links TRBV30 with TRBJ2-5; TRBD1 is a possible D gene (5 bases). Per germline, CDR1 GTSNPN and CDR2 SVGIG (reference sequence). The CDR3 runs to 12 residues. The ends were cut back, 3 bases at V and 0 bases at J, with 5 bases in the middle. The CDR3 loop is CAWSRDQETQYF. CDR3 DNA: TGTGCCTGGAGCAGGGACCAAGAGACCCAGTACTTC.

The chain joins TRBV6-1 to TRBJ2-7; no clear D. V lost 3 bases and J lost 6, with 9 bases in between. This CDR3 spans 12 amino acids. Per germline, CDR1 MNHNS and CDR2 SASEGT. The CDR3 bases are TGTGCCAGCAGTGACTACCGGGTCGAGCAGTACTTC. Translating it yields CASSDYRVEQYF.

The chain combines TRBV10-1 with TRBJ1-5; 8 bases match TRBD1. Germline loops: CDR1 WNHNN, CDR2 SYGVQD (reference sequence). The CDR3 is made up of 13 amino acids. With V trimmed by 6 bases and J by 4 bases, 2 bases remained unmatched. The CDR3 DNA is TGCGCCAGCAGCGGGACAGGAAATCAGCCCCAGCATTTT. Its translation is CASSGTGNQPQHF.

This chain connects TRBV27 to TRBJ2-3, with a possible D match to TRBD1 (6 bases). The CDR3 sequence is 15 residues long. The V end lost 6 bases, the J end lost 2 bases, and 15 bases lay between the germline ends. Germline V CDR1 and CDR2: MNHEY, SMNVEV (reference sequence). CDR3 sequence reads: CASRLGRGYTDTQYF. CDR3 nucleotide sequence: TGTGCCAGCAGGCTGGGCAGGGGATACACAGATACGCAGTATTTT.

The J gene is TRBJ2-5, the V gene TRBV18; 9 positions match TRBD2. V shed 6 bases, J shed 4 bases, and the junction held 6 bases outside the gene matches. The CDR3 contains 14 residues. Germline CDR1 reads KGHSH; CDR2 reads LQKENI. The CDR3 spells CASSPTSGPETQYF. CDR3 DNA sequence: TGTGCCAGCTCTCCGACTAGCGGCCCAGAGACCCAGTACTTC.

The gene calls are TRBV9 and TRBJ2-5, with 9 positions matching TRBD1. The DNA matches TRBJ2-7 better at its end, which makes the J call doubtful. The germline gives CDR1 SGDLS, CDR2 YYNGEE. CDR3 length equals 14 residues. CDR3 sequence: CASSAGTGKYEQYF. CDR3 nucleotides: TGTGCCAGCAGCGCCGGGACAGGGAAATACGAGCAGTACTTC.

The chain links TRBV5-4 to TRBJ2-5, with 7 bases aligning to TRBD1. The V segment lost 5 bases and the J segment 2 bases; nucleotides outside the gene matches: 6. There are 14 residues in the CDR3. The germline gives CDR1 SGHNT, CDR2 YYREEE (reference sequence). As DNA, the CDR3 is TGTGCCAGCAGTCGAGACAGGGCTCAAGAGACCCAGTACTTC. It yields the protein CASSRDRAQETQYF.

The chain combines TRBV19 with TRBJ1-1; 11 positions match TRBD1. The J segment lost 4 bases and the V segment lost 5 bases, leaving 9 bases of the junction unmatched. This CDR3 spans 16 amino acids. Germline V gene data show CDR1 as LNHDA and CDR2 as SQIVND (reference sequence). The CDR3 sequence: CASSGTGGYFGTEAFF. CDR3 DNA: TGTGCCAGTAGTGGGACAGGGGGATATTTTGGCACTGAAGCTTTCTTT.

The J gene is TRBJ2-2, the V gene TRBV2, with D perhaps matching TRBD1 (6 bases). Trimming stripped 4 bases from V and 1 base from J, with 13 bases between. CDR1 and CDR2 from the germline V gene are SNHLY and FYNNEI. The CDR3 sequence is 16 residues long. The CDR3 here is CASSGAGVRNTGELFF. The CDR3 DNA is TGTGCCAGCAGTGGGGCAGGGGTTCGGAACACCGGGGAGCTGTTTTTT.

The chain recombines TRBV7-8 with TRBJ2-5; D ambiguous. Near its end, the DNA agrees better with TRBJ2-7, so the J call may be wrong. This CDR3 comprises 13 residues. The germline V gene has CDR1 SGHVS and CDR2 FQNEAQ. The CDR3 sequence is CASSWMNLYEQYF. The CDR3 DNA sequence: TGTGCCAGCAGCTGGATGAATCTCTACGAGCAGTACTTC.

The V gene is TRBV19, the J gene TRBJ2-7, with D maybe TRBD2 (5 bases). The CDR3 covers 15 residues. Germline assignment: CDR1 LNHDA and CDR2 SQIVND (reference sequence). Trimming took off 2 bases at V and 7 bases at J, with 18 bases between the two ends. The CDR3: CASSIHERSPVEQYF. The CDR3 DNA reads as TGTGCCAGTAGTATACATGAGCGGTCCCCGGTGGAGCAGTACTTC.

This chain links TRBV7-3 with TRBJ1-1; TRBD1 might be the D (5 bases). V lost 0 bases to trimming and J lost 7 bases, with 12 bases between them. The CDR3 is made up of 14 amino acids. In germline, CDR1 is SGHTA, CDR2 FQGTGA. This chain's CDR3 is CASSLTGVQNEAFF. For the CDR3, the DNA is TGTGCCAGCAGCTTAACGGGGGTCCAGAATGAAGCTTTCTTT.

This chain joins TRBV5-6 and TRBJ2-3, with TRBD2 identical over 7 bases. CDR3 size: 16 residues. V dropped 1 base and J dropped 5; count of bases not matched to a gene: 10. Germline CDR1 and CDR2: SGHDT and YYEEEE. The CDR3 spells CASSLPAGAPVDTQYF. The DNA for the CDR3 is TGTGCCAGCAGCTTGCCCGCGGGAGCCCCAGTAGATACGCAGTATTTT.

The rearrangement links TRBV6-6 to TRBJ1-1, with 9 bases fitting TRBD1. The CDR3 length is 15 residues. Germline V lookup: CDR1 MNHNY, CDR2 SVGAGI (reference sequence). V gave up 4 bases and J gave up 4 bases; unmatched junction bases: 7. The CDR3 loop is CASSFQGQGITEAFF. CDR3 in DNA: TGTGCCAGCAGTTTCCAGGGACAGGGTATCACTGAAGCTTTCTTT.

The chain recombines TRBV2 with TRBJ1-1; D unresolved. The CDR3 is 13 residues long. V lost 7 bases, J lost 0 bases, and 9 bases lay in between. The germline CDR1 and CDR2 sequences are SNHLY and FYNNEI. CDR3 sequence reads: CASIRQLNTEAFF. The DNA for the CDR3 is TGTGCCAGCATAAGGCAGTTGAACACTGAAGCTTTCTTT.

This clone was seen a single time. V is TRBV25-1 and J is TRBJ2-5, with a possible D match to TRBD1 (6 bases). Trimming took off 3 bases at V and 4 bases at J, with 6 bases between the two ends. This CDR3 spans 12 amino acids. Germline V gene data show CDR1 as MGHDK and CDR2 as SYGVNS. CDR3 sequence: CASSDRGETQYF. In nucleotides, the CDR3 is TGTGCCAGCAGTGACAGGGGAGAGACCCAGTACTTC.

The rearrangement links TRBV5-5 to TRBJ1-6; no reliable D call. The V end lost 1 base, the J end lost 7 bases, and 15 bases lay between the germline ends. Germline V lookup: CDR1 SGHKS, CDR2 YYEKEE (reference sequence). The CDR3 consists of 16 residues. CDR3 bases: TGTGCCAGCAGCTTGAAGGTTAGGTGGGAAAATTCACCCCTCCACTTT. Amino acids: CASSLKVRWENSPLHF. The variable domain in full, completed from reference TRBV5-5 and TRBJ1-6, reads DAGVTQSPTHLIKTRGQQVTLRCSPISGHKSVSWYQQVLGQGPQFIFQYYEKEERGRGNFPDRFSARQFPNYSSELNVNALLLGDSALYLCASSLKVRWENSPLHFGNGTRLTVT.

This sequence joins TRBV5-1 and TRBJ2-1, with TRBD2 as a possible D gene (5 bases). Germline values: CDR1 SGHRS, CDR2 YFSETQ. Trimming took 6 bases from V and 4 from J, leaving 17 bases between them. The CDR3 is 15 residues long. In DNA form, the CDR3 reads TGCGCCAGCACACCGGGCTCCACGGGGTACAATGAGCAGTTCTTC. Protein sequence: CASTPGSTGYNEQFF.

This clone was detected a few times. This CDR3 is CASRGNLNQPQHF. The DNA for the CDR3 is TGTGCCAGCAGGGGGAATCTCAATCAGCCCCAGCATTTT. This rearrangement joins TRBV6-5 to TRBJ1-5, with no clear D. The CDR3 loop spans 13 amino acids. V shed 6 bases and J shed 3 bases, with 9 bases lying between them. In germline, CDR1 is MNHEY, CDR2 SVGAGI.

A single count supports this clone. This specimen includes other DNA sequences encoding the same CDR3. J is TRBJ1-1 and V is TRBV18, with D possibly matching TRBD1 (6 bases). This CDR3 spans 13 amino acids. Germline CDR1 and CDR2: KGHSH and LQKENI. V lost 3 bases and J lost 1, with 6 bases in between. The CDR3, as DNA: TGTGCCAGCTCACCGACAGGGAACACTGAAGCTTTCTTT. The encoded protein is CASSPTGNTEAFF.

This chain joins TRBV19 and TRBJ1-1; 10 bases align to TRBD1. This CDR3 is built from 15 residues. The germline V gene encodes CDR1 LNHDA and CDR2 SQIVND (reference sequence). V dropped 7 bases and J dropped 0; count of bases not matched to a gene: 5. Written as DNA, the CDR3 is TGTGCCAGTACCGACAGGGGGCGGCTGAACACTGAAGCTTTCTTT. Protein: CASTDRGRLNTEAFF.

On this clone: This sample includes further DNA sequences coding for the same CDR3. V is TRBV18 and J is TRBJ1-2; D remains unclear. V lost 3 bases to trimming and J lost 1 base, with 9 bases between them. The CDR3 runs 14 residues. Germline assignment: CDR1 KGHSH and CDR2 LQKENI. The CDR3: CASSPDGGNYGYTF. CDR3 bases: TGTGCCAGCTCACCCGACGGTGGTAACTATGGCTACACCTTC.

The chain employs TRBV2 and TRBJ2-7, with a possible D match to TRBD1 (5 bases). Germline lookup yields CDR1 SNHLY and CDR2 FYNNEI. Trimming removed 6 bases at V and 6 bases at J, with 18 bases between. This CDR3 region has 14 residues. CDR3 bases: TGTGCCAGCAGGAGTCAGGGCGTCGGTGGCGAGCAGTACTTC. This encodes CASRSQGVGGEQYF.

This chain links TRBV6-1 with TRBJ2-5, with 11 bases identical to TRBD2. The V and J ends lost 1 base and 4 bases, in that order; junction bases with no gene match: 2. This CDR3 comprises 15 residues. Germline V gives CDR1 MNHNS, CDR2 SASEGT. The chain's CDR3 is CASSEGSGGVETQYF. The CDR3 coding sequence is TGTGCCAGCAGTGAAGGTAGCGGGGGGGTAGAGACCCAGTACTTC.

This clone was seen once. The chain combines TRBV5-4 with TRBJ2-7; no definite D call. CDR1 SGHNT and CDR2 YYREEE come from the germline V gene (reference sequence). The CDR3 has 13 residues. Trimming removed 0 bases at V and 5 bases at J, with 9 bases between. CDR3 DNA: TGTGCCAGCAGCTTGGCGGCCCCAGACGAGCAGTACTTC. This encodes CASSLAAPDEQYF.

This chain joins TRBV4-1 and TRBJ2-7; possibly TRBD1 or TRBD2 for D (6 bases each). The germline V gene has CDR1 MGHRA and CDR2 YSYEKL. CDR3 length: 17 residues. The V end lost 2 bases, the J end lost 1 base, and 18 bases lay between the germline ends. The CDR3 coding sequence is TGCGCCAGCAGCCAACCCAAGGAGGGGGGCCCATCCTACGAGCAGTACTTC. Its translation: CASSQPKEGGPSYEQYF.